One sample yielded the 10 T cell receptor beta chains listed below, sequenced in a study of blood T cells in healthy people across ages. Sample-barcoded 5' priming and a J-beta primer mix drove a second PCR of 7 to 11 cycles. Via MiXCR, TCRdb re-called the 5' RACE reads, giving one row per CDR3 protein. The profile covers 550,000 to 650,000 distinct CDR3 sequences, with about 25% appearing a single time and approximately 3.3% taken by the ten largest. This sample was also put to use in a study of T cells of mothers and their children.

Input material: blood. The receptor source for this set is a boy between 2 and 10 years old in good health.

In this sample, this clonotype turned up a few times. V is TRBV6-2 or TRBV6-3 and J is TRBJ2-4; D is possibly TRBD1 (5 bases). Per the germline V gene, CDR1 is MNHEY and CDR2 is SVGEGT. The CDR3 totals 12 residues. V was pared by 2 bases and J by 16 bases, with 15 bases between. Here the CDR3 reads CASSYRVGRVYF. CDR3 nucleotide sequence: TGTGCCAGCAGTTACCGAGTGGGCAGGGTTTACTTC.

This clonotype was seen only once. The rearrangement joins TRBV7-9 to TRBJ2-7; D unresolved. The CDR3 is 15 amino acids. Germline CDR1 and CDR2: SEHNR and FQNEAQ (reference sequence). V dropped 2 bases and J dropped 2 bases, with 13 bases sitting between them. The CDR3, as DNA: TGTGCCAGCAGCTTACAAGCACTCCCGCCCTACGAGCAGTACTTC. This codes for CASSLQALPPYEQYF.

This clonotype was recorded a few times. V usage is TRBV7-2 and J usage is TRBJ1-2, with D unclear. V was cut by 5 bases and J by 2 bases, with 15 bases left in between. CDR1 and CDR2 (germline): SGHTA, FQGNSA. The CDR3 loop spans 15 amino acids. CDR3 residues: CASSPTGQENYGYTF. In DNA, the CDR3 is TGTGCCAGCAGCCCCACCGGCCAGGAGAACTATGGCTACACCTTC.

This clonotype turned up a few times. The genes are TRBV29-1 and TRBJ1-1; TRBD1 matches at 7 bases. Germline CDR1 and CDR2: SQVTM and ANQGSEA. CDR3 length: 16 residues. V shed 2 bases, J shed 4 bases, and the junction held 13 bases outside the gene matches. This CDR3 is CSVEKGLLRDSTEAFF. CDR3 nucleotides: TGCAGCGTTGAAAAGGGCCTCCTCCGGGACAGCACTGAAGCTTTCTTT.

The chain couples TRBV7-9 to TRBJ1-2, with D unclear. This CDR3 region has 14 residues. Germline CDR1 reads SEHNR; CDR2 reads FQNEAQ (reference sequence). V lost 5 bases, J lost 4 bases, and 14 bases lay in between. The CDR3 DNA reads TGTGCCAGCAGCCCCGGGTGGGATGGCTATGGCTACACCTTC. Amino acid sequence: CASSPGWDGYGYTF.

The chain uses TRBV20-1 and TRBJ2-1; D might be TRBD1 (6 bases). Germline lookup yields CDR1 DFQATT and CDR2 SNEGSKA (reference sequence). The V end was cut by 6 bases, the J end by 3 bases, with 15 bases between. The CDR3 runs to 14 residues. DNA of the CDR3: TGCAGTGCCGAGACAGGAGACCGCTACAATGAGCAGTTCTTC. It encodes CSAETGDRYNEQFF.

V usage is TRBV28 and J usage is TRBJ1-1; D is possibly TRBD1 (6 bases). V was shortened by 3 bases and J by 7 bases, with 18 bases between the two germline ends. The CDR3 runs to 15 residues. From germline, CDR1 is MDHEN and CDR2 SYDVKM. CDR3 loop: CASSFSGTGSLEAFF. Written as DNA, the CDR3 is TGTGCCAGCAGTTTTTCTGGAACAGGGAGCCTTGAAGCTTTCTTT.

The J gene is TRBJ1-2, the V gene TRBV20-1, with 7 bases identical to TRBD1. Germline V gene sequence: CDR1 DFQATT, CDR2 SNEGSKA (reference sequence). The CDR3 length is 16 residues. The J segment lost 4 bases and the V segment lost 2 bases, leaving 13 bases of the junction unmatched. CDR3 DNA: TGCAGTGCTAGAACCCCCCAGGGGGGCGAAATCTATGGCTACACCTTC. Residues: CSARTPQGGEIYGYTF.

The genes are TRBV12-3 or TRBV12-4 and TRBJ1-2, with 8 positions matching TRBD1. This CDR3 comprises 14 residues. V lost 6 bases and J lost 4; bases outside the gene matches: 7. The CDR3 region has the DNA TGTGCCAGCAGCCCCGACAGGGGCGGCTATGGCTACACCTTC. It encodes CASSPDRGGYGYTF.

This rearrangement joins TRBV10-3 to TRBJ2-5, with a tentative D call TRBD2 (7 bases). Trimming removed 5 bases at V and 4 bases at J, with 17 bases between. The CDR3 extends over 15 amino acids. Germline CDR1 ENHRY, CDR2 SYGVKD. For the CDR3, the DNA is TGTGCCATCAGTTTAGGTGGGGGGGCAGGAGAGACCCAGTACTTC. Translated, it gives CAISLGGGAGETQYF.